Each of the 9 T cell receptor beta chains below was sequenced from the same sample in a study of cytomegalovirus exposure and HLA in healthy donors. PCR primers comprised 60 Vbeta and 13 Jbeta primers. Clones were read by immunoSEQ multiplex PCR, and TCRdb kept only the in-frame ones, dropping some. The sample consists of 150,000 to 200,000 clones, around four fifths of them appearing once. The sequenced sample was PBMCs. The receptors here all came from a girl under 18 in good health and CMV-seropositive.

The chain carries TRBV27 and TRBJ1-1; D is uncertain. The ends were cut back, 4 bases at V and 5 bases at J, with 14 bases in the middle. Per germline, CDR1 MNHEY and CDR2 SMNVEV (reference sequence). This CDR3 has 14 residues. The CDR3 is CASSSPLRGTEAFF. The CDR3 DNA sequence: TGTGCCAGCAGTTCGCCGTTGCGGGGTACTGAAGCTTTCTTT.

The V call is TRBV7-2, the J call TRBJ2-3, with 10 bases matching TRBD2. With V trimmed by 5 bases and J by 3 bases, 8 bases remained unmatched. The CDR3 is 16 residues long. Germline CDR1 reads SGHTA; CDR2 reads FQGNSA. DNA of the CDR3: TGTGCCAGCAGCCTCTTTTCTAGCGGGGGTACAGATACGCAGTATTTT. Translated, it gives CASSLFSSGGTDTQYF.

V and J are TRBV9 and TRBJ2-1, with a tentative D call TRBD2 (5 bases). Germline V gives CDR1 SGDLS, CDR2 YYNGEE. Trimming removed 4 bases from V and 5 bases from J, with 19 bases in between. The CDR3 consists of 16 residues. This CDR3 is CASSSRTGWPDNEQFF. The CDR3 bases are TGTGCCAGCAGCTCCCGGACTGGTTGGCCGGACAATGAGCAGTTCTTC. Supplemented by reference TRBV9 and TRBJ2-1, the full variable domain reads DSGVTQTPKHLITATGQRVTLRCSPRSGDLSVYWYQQSLDQGLQFLIQYYNGEERAKGNILERFSAQQFPDLHSELNLSSLELGDSALYFCASSSRTGWPDNEQFFGPGTRLTVL.

This chain uses TRBV7-6 with TRBJ1-1; 8 bases are a match to TRBD1. The CDR3 consists of 16 residues. With 0 bases clipped from V and 5 bases from J, the junction kept 8 bases outside the gene matches. CDR1 and CDR2 (germline): SGHVS, FNYEAQ. DNA of the CDR3: TGTGCCAGCAGCTTAGCGCGCAGGGGGCGAGGGACTGAAGCTTTCTTT. This gives the protein CASSLARRGRGTEAFF.

The rearrangement links TRBV11-2 to TRBJ2-1, with a possible D match to TRBD2 (5 bases). This CDR3 has 12 amino acids. Trimming left V 3 bases short and J 10 bases short, with 10 bases between. Germline V lookup: CDR1 SGHAT, CDR2 FQNNGV. CDR3 in amino acids: CASSLRAREQFF. CDR3 in DNA: TGTGCCAGCAGCTTGAGGGCCAGAGAGCAGTTCTTC.

Points on this clone: Sequence at one end of the junction differs from germline and may be a read error. V is TRBV7-9 and J is TRBJ1-3, with D perhaps matching TRBD1 (5 bases). The CDR3 is made up of 16 amino acids. CDR1 is SEHNR, CDR2 FQNEAQ, per germline (reference sequence). CDR3 bases: TGTTCCAGCAGCTTAGCGACGGGGGGAAGTGGAAACACCATATATTTT. This codes for CSSSLATGGSGNTIYF.

The rearrangement joins TRBV25-1 to TRBJ2-5; D may be TRBD2 (7 bases). The J call is doubtful: the DNA matches TRBJ2-7 better. The germline V gene has CDR1 MGHDK and CDR2 SYGVNS. The length of the CDR3 is 18 residues. The CDR3 nucleotides are TGTGCCAGCAGTGAGGCGTACGACGGGGGGCCGAGCTCCTACGAGCAGTACTTC. Protein product: CASSEAYDGGPSSYEQYF.

The chain is built from TRBV6-5 and TRBJ1-5; possible D gene TRBD1, 5 bases. The CDR3 has 15 amino acids. CDR1 and CDR2 from the germline V gene are MNHEY and SVGAGI. The V gene lost 6 bases and the J gene lost 7 bases, with 19 bases spanning the gap. As DNA, the CDR3 is TGTGCCAGCAGCTACCATACGGGGGACGTCCAGCCCCAGCATTTT. Its protein is CASSYHTGDVQPQHF.

This clone was observed a single time. CDR3 region: CASSEGQYYGYTF. DNA of the CDR3: TGCGCCAGCAGCGAAGGACAGTACTATGGCTACACCTTC. The genes are TRBV5-1 and TRBJ1-2, with TRBD1 as a possible D gene (6 bases). Germline V gene data show CDR1 as SGHRS and CDR2 as YFSETQ. V dropped 4 bases and J dropped 3 bases, with 10 bases sitting between them. CDR3 size: 13 residues.